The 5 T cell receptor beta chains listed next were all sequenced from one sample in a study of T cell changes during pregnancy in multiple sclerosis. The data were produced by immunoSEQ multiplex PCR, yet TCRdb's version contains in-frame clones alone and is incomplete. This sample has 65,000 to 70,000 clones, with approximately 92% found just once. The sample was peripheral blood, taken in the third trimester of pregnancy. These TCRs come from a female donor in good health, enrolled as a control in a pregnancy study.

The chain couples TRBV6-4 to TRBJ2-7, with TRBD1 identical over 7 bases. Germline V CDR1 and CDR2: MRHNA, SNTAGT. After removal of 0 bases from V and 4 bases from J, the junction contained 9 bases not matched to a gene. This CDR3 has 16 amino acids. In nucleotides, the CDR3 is TGTGCCAGCAGTGACTCACCGGGACAGCCTCTTTACGAGCAGTACTTC. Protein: CASSDSPGQPLYEQYF.

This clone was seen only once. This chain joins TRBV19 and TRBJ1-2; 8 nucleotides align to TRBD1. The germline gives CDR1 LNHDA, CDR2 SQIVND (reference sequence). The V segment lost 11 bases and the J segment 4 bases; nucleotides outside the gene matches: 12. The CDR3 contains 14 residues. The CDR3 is CASSRGQESYGYTF. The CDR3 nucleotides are TGTGCCTCCTCGCGGGGACAGGAGAGCTATGGCTACACCTTC.

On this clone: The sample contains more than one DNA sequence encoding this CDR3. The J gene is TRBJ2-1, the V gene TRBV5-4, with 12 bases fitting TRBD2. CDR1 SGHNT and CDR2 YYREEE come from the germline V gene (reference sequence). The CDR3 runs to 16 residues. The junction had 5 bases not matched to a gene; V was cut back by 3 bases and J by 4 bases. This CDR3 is CASSSRTSGTYNEQFF. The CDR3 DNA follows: TGTGCCAGCAGCTCTCGGACTAGCGGGACTTACAATGAGCAGTTCTTC.

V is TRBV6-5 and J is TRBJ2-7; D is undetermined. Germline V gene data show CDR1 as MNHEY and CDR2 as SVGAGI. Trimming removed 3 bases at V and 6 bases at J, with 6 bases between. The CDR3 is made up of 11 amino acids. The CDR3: CASSYFSEQYF. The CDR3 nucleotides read TGTGCCAGCAGTTATTTTAGCGAGCAGTACTTC.

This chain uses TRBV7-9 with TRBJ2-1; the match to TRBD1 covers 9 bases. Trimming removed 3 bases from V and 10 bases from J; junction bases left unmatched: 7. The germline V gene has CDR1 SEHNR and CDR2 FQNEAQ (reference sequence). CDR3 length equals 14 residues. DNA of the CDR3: TGTGCCAGCAGCTTGACAGGGGGGGCGGGGGAGCAGTTCTTC. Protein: CASSLTGGAGEQFF.